The 5 T cell receptor beta chains given below trace back to one sample, sequenced in a study of spatial heterogeneity in lung cancer. A single record per CDR3 protein comes from TCRdb applying MiXCR to the 5' RACE reads. The sample contains 20,000 to 25,000 distinct CDR3 sequences, about 3% of which appear only once. Time point here: sample taken at primary tumor resection. Without sorting, whole RNA was sequenced from tumor, nontumor lung or frozen PBMC. This specimen consisted of PBMCs, obtained at surgery. The origin of the receptors is a female donor with early-stage non-small cell lung cancer.

This clonotype was seen many times. J is TRBJ2-1 and V is TRBV7-9; the D gene is possibly TRBD2 (5 bases). The CDR3 spans 13 residues. Germline CDR1 SEHNR, CDR2 FQNEAQ (reference sequence). The germline V and J ends were trimmed by 8 bases and 9 bases, with 17 bases remaining between them. CDR3 DNA sequence: TGTGCCAGCCTGGCGAGTAGCGTTAGTGAGCAGTTCTTC. Encoded protein: CASLASSVSEQFF.

This clonotype was recorded many times. J is TRBJ2-1 and V is TRBV7-8; no definite D call. The CDR3 consists of 15 residues. V dropped 5 bases and J dropped 6 bases, with 17 bases sitting between them. Germline assignment: CDR1 SGHVS and CDR2 FQNEAQ. The CDR3 DNA is TGTGCCAGCAGCCGCTCCTTCGCCCCTCCCAATGAGCAGTTCTTC. Translation: CASSRSFAPPNEQFF. Filled out from reference TRBV7-8 and TRBJ2-1, the complete variable domain reads GAGVSQSPRYKVAKRGQDVALRCDPISGHVSLFWYQQALGQGPEFLTYFQNEAQLDKSGLPSDRFFAERPEGSVSTLKIQRTQQEDSAVYLCASSRSFAPPNEQFFGPGTRLTVL.

This clonotype was recorded many times. The chain employs TRBV19 and TRBJ2-3; 12 bases are a match to TRBD2. The V segment lost 4 bases and the J segment 0 bases; nucleotides outside the gene matches: 5. CDR3 length: 17 residues. The germline V gene encodes CDR1 LNHDA and CDR2 SQIVND (reference sequence). The CDR3 sequence is CASSTSGRAISTDTQYF. CDR3 nucleotides: TGTGCCAGTAGTACTAGCGGGAGGGCTATTAGCACAGATACGCAGTATTTT.

This clonotype has ten or more counts. The chain has TRBV3-1 and TRBJ2-5; possible D gene TRBD2, 6 bases. CDR3 length equals 17 residues. V was cut by 5 bases and J by 4 bases, with 23 bases left in between. Looked up from germline, CDR1 is LGHDT and CDR2 is YNNKEL (reference sequence). For the CDR3, the DNA is TGTGCCAGCAGCGTTGGGGCTAGCGACTTCGGCGGAGAGACCCAGTACTTC. Its protein product is CASSVGASDFGGETQYF.

This clonotype has ten or more counts. V gene TRBV19 combines with J gene TRBJ2-1; the D gene is possibly TRBD2 (6 bases). The CDR3 totals 16 residues. V dropped 0 bases and J dropped 8 bases, with 17 bases sitting between them. Germline V lookup: CDR1 LNHDA, CDR2 SQIVND (reference sequence). CDR3 residues: CASSIDPGEVGYEQFF. The CDR3 nucleotides are TGTGCCAGTAGTATAGATCCGGGGGAGGTAGGCTATGAGCAGTTCTTC. The full variable domain, completed using reference TRBV19 and TRBJ2-1, is DGGITQSPKYLFRKEGQNVTLSCEQNLNHDAMYWYRQDPGQGLRLIYYSQIVNDFQKGDIAEGYSVSREKKESFPLTVTSAQKNPTAFYLCASSIDPGEVGYEQFFGPGTRLTVL.